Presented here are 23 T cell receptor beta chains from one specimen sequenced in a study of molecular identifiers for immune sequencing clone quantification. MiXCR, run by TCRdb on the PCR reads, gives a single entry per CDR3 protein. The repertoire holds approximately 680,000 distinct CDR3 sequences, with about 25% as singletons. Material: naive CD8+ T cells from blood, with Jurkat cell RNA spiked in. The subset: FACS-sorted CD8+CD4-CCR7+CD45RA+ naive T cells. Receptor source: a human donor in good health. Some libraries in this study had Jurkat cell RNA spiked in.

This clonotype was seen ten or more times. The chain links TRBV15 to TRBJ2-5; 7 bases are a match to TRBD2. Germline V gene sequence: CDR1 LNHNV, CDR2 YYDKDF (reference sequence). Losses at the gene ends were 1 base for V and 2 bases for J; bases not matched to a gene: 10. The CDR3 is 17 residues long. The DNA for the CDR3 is TGTGCCACCAGCAGAGTCGATTCGCGGGGGAGACAAGAGACCCAGTACTTC. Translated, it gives CATSRVDSRGRQETQYF.

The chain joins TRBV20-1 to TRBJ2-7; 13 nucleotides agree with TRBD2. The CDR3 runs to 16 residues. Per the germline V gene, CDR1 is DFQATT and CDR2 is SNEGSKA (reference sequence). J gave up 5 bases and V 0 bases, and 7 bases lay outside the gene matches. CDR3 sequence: CSARDGLAGVSDEQYF. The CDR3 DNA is TGCAGTGCTAGAGATGGACTAGCGGGGGTATCGGACGAGCAGTACTTC.

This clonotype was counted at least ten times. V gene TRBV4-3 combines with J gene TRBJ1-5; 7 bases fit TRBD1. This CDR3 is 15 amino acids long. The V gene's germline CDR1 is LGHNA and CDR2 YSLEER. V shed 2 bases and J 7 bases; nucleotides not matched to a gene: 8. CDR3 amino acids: CASSQNTGVAQPQHF. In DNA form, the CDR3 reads TGCGCCAGCAGCCAAAATACAGGGGTCGCCCAGCCCCAGCATTTT.

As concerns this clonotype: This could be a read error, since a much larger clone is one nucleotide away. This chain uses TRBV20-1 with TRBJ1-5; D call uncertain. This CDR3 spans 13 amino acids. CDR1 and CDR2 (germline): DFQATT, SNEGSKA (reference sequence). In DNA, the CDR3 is TGCAGAGCTGGGAACGGGGAAAATCAGCCCCAGCATTTT. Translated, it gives CRAGNGENQPQHF.

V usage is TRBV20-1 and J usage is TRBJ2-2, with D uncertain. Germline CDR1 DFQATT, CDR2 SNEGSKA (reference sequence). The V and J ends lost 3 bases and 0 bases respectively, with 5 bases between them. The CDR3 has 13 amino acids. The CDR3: CSASTSNTGELFF. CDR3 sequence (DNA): TGCAGTGCTAGCACCTCGAACACCGGGGAGCTGTTTTTT.

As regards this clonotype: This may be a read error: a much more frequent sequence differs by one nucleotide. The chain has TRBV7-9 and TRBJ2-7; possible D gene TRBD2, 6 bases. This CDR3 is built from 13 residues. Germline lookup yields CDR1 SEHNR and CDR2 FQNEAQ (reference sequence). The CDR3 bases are TGTGCCGGCAGCTTTAGCGGTACCTACGAGCAGTACTTC. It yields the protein CAGSFSGTYEQYF.

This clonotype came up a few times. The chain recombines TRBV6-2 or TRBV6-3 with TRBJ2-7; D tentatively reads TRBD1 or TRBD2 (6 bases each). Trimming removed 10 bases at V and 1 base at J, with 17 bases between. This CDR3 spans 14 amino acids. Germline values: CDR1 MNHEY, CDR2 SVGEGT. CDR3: CAINGQGTSYEQYF. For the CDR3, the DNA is TGTGCCATAAACGGGCAGGGGACTTCCTACGAGCAGTACTTC.

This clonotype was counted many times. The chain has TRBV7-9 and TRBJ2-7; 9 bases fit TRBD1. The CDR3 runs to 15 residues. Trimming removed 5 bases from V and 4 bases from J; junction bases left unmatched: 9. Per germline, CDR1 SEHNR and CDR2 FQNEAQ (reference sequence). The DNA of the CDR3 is TGTGCCAGCAGCCCTGGGACAGGGATTACGTACGAGCAGTACTTC. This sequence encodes CASSPGTGITYEQYF.

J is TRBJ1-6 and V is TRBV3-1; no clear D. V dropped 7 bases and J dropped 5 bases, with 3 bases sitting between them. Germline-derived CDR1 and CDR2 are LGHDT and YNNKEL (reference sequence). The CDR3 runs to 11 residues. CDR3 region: CASNHNSPLHF. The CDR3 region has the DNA TGTGCCAGCAACCATAATTCACCCCTCCACTTT.

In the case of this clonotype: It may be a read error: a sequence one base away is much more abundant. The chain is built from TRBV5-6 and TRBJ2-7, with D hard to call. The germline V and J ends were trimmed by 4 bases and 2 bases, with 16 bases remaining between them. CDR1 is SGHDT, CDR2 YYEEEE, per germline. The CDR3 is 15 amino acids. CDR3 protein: CASSPSIGSPYEQYF. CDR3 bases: TGTGCCAGCAGCCCCTCCATCGGGTCCCCCTACGAGCAGTACTTC.

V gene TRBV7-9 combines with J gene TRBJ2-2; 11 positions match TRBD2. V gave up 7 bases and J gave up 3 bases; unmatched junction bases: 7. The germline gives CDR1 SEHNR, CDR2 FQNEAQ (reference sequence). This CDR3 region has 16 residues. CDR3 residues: CASILAGGTYTGELFF. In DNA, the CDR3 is TGTGCCAGCATTCTAGCGGGAGGTACATACACCGGGGAGCTGTTTTTT.

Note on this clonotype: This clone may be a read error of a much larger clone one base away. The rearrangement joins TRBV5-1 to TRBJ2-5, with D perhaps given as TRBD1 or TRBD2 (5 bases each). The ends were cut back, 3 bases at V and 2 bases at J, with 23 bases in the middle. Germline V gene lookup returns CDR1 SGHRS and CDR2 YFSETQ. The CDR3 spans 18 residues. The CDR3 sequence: CASSSIGVRAWGQETQYF. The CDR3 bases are TGCGCCAGCAGCTCGATCGGGGTCAGGGCGTGGGGTCAAGAGACCCAGTACTTC. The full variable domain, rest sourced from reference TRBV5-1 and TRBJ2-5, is KAGVTQTPRYLIKTRGQQVTLSCSPISGHRSVSWYQQTPGQGLQFLFEYFSETQRNKGNFPGRFSGRQFSNSRSEMNVSTLELGDSALYLCASSSIGVRAWGQETQYFGPGTRLLVL.

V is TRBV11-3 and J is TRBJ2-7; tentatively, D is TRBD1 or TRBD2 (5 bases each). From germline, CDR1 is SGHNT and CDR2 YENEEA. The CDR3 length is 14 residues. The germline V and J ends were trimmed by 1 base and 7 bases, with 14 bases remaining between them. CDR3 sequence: CASSLAGPPLEQYF. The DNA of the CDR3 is TGTGCCAGCAGCTTAGCGGGGCCCCCTTTGGAGCAGTACTTC.

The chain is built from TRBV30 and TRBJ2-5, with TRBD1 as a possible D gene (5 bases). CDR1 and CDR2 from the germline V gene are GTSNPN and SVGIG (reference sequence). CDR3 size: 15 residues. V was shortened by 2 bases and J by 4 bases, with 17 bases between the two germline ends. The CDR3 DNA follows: TGTGCCTGGAGTTTTGTAGACAGCGTCGGAGAGACCCAGTACTTC. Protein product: CAWSFVDSVGETQYF.

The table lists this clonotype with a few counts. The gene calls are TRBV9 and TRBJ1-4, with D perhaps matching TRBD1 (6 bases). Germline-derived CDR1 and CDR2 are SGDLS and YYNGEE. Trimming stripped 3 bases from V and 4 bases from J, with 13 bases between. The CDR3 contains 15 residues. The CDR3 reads CASSEGGANNEKLFF. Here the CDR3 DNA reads TGTGCCAGCAGCGAAGGGGGGGCTAATAATGAAAAACTGTTTTTT.

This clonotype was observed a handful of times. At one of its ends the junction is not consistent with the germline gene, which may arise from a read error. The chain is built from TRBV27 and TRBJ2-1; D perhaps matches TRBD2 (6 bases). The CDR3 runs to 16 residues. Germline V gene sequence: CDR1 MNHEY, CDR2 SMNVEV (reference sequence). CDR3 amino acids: CASSLLGSGLINEQLF. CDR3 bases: TGTGCCAGCAGTTTATTGGGTAGCGGCTTAATTAATGAGCAGCTCTTC.

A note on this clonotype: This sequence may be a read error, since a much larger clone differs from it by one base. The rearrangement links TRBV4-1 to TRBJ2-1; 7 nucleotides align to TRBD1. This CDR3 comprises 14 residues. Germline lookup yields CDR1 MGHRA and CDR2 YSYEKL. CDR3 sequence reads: CVSSLTGAYNEQFF. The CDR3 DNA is TGCGTCAGCAGCCTCACAGGGGCCTACAATGAGCAGTTCTTC.

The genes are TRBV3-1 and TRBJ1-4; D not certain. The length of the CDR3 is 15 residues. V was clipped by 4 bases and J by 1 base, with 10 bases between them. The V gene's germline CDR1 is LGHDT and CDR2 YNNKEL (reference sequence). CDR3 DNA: TGTGCCAGCAGCCTATCTTTTAGAACTAATGAAAAACTGTTTTTT. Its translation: CASSLSFRTNEKLFF.

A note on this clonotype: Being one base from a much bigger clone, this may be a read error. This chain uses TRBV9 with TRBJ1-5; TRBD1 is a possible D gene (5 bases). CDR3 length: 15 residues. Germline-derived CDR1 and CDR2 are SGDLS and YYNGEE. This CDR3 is CAGSGGSGVNQPQHF. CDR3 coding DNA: TGTGCCGGCAGCGGAGGGTCGGGGGTCAATCAGCCCCAGCATTTT.

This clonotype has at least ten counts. The CDR3 is CASSPQQRGDRDYEQYF. The CDR3 nucleotides read TGCGCCAGCAGCCCTCAACAACGAGGAGACAGAGACTACGAGCAGTACTTC. The chain employs TRBV4-1 and TRBJ2-7, with TRBD1 as a possible D gene (5 bases). CDR1 and CDR2 (germline): MGHRA, YSYEKL. This CDR3 has 17 amino acids. With 4 bases removed from V and 3 bases from J, the gap between germline ends came to 22 bases.

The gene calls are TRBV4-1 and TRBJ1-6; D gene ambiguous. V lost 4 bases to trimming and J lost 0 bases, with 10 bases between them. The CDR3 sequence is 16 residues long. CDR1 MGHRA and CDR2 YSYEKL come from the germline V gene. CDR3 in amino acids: CASSLGGSSYNSPLHF. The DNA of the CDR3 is TGCGCCAGCAGCCTAGGCGGATCCTCCTATAATTCACCCCTCCACTTT.

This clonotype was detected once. In nucleotides, the CDR3 is TGTGCCAGCACCCACGGGGGGGGAAGTCAAACTGAAGCTTTCTTT. It specifies CASTHGGGSQTEAFF. The rearrangement joins TRBV2 to TRBJ1-1; maybe TRBD1 (5 bases). CDR1 is SNHLY and CDR2 is FYNNEI in the germline V gene. The length of the CDR3 is 15 residues. The V and J ends lost 7 bases and 5 bases respectively, with 20 bases between them.

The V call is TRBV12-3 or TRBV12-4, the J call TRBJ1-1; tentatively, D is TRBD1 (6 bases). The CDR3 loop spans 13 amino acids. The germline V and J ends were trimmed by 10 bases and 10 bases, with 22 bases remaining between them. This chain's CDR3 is CATKGGGGLGAFF. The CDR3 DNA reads TGTGCCACCAAAGGCGGCGGGGGCCTAGGAGCTTTCTTT.